The present TCR beta chain was sequenced within a study of persistence of HIV-infected CD4 T cells (dated by TCRdb to 2019 to 2021). General notes on the study: The study isolated CMV- and HIV-1 Gag-responding CD4+ T cells from ART-treated individuals to examine antigen-driven clonal expansion of HIV-1-infected cells. The median time the participants had spent on suppressive ART was 7 to 9 years. Peripheral blood samples of up to about 180 mL were taken at multiple time points, with the exception of two participants who underwent leukapheresis at a single time point. The clonality of all cells in each sorted population was assessed by TCRbeta sequencing, whereas the clonality of infected cells was assessed by proviral sequencing. The TCR cluster analysis across participants included about eight participants for CMV and over 5 participants for Gag. General study outcomes and caveats: Only a small number of individuals took part in the study, and the range of antigens tested was limited. Bulk TCR analyses could not be restricted to the rare CMV-responding cells that actually carried HIV-1 proviruses. TCRbeta richness in CMV- and Gag-responding cells was significantly lower than in anti-CD3/anti-CD28-responding cells; CMV-responding cells had higher oligoclonality than CD3/CD28-stimulated and Gag-responding cells. Degenerate expanded CDR3beta sequences were enriched in antigen-responding cells, suggesting convergent selection of CD4+ responses to CMV and Gag. A correlation was observed between TCR oligoclonality and proviral oligoclonality within the same sorted populations.

TCRbeta repertoires were sequenced from genomic DNA with the immunoSEQ hsTCRB assay version 4 in survey mode. For TCRbeta sequencing, genomic DNA was diluted to about 9.1 ng/uL, and up to 1 ug was used per sample. The authors processed their data as follows. TCRbeta data were analyzed in ImmunoSeq Analyzer 3.0, with diversity computed on productive nucleotide rearrangements. Lower-bound TCR diversity was estimated with the improved Chao index, and clonality with the Gini coefficient using the Immunarch R package. Different nucleotide rearrangements encoding the same CDR3beta amino acid sequence were counted as distinct clonotypes. TCRbeta sequences significantly enriched in antigen-responding cells relative to anti-CD3/anti-CD28-activated cells were identified by differential abundance analysis. GLIPH2 clustered TCRs by predicted peptide-MHC specificity, both within individual participants and across merged participant data sets. As stored in TCRdb, this immuneACCESS dataset retains in-frame rearrangements with V and J assigned. A fraction of the clones does not appear; measured against another copy, unresolved V genes explain less than half of the discrepancy, and the remainder lacks a known reason. The V and J calls and the clone size are those of that table, but D and trimming were determined from the DNA. Across this sample there are 45,000 to 55,000 clones, with around 75% seen only once. Around 2.9% of the sample lies in the top ten.

Note on this clone: Its antigen target is currently unknown. Per-nucleotide qualities are absent, and no much larger clonotype sits a single base away.

Per the publication, the treatment or condition label means: suppressive antiretroviral therapy. Lysates of CMV-infected fibroblasts at 10 ug/mL were used to stimulate the cells. Memory populations depleted of antigen-responding cells were obtained by sorting nonresponding CD40L-negative CD69-negative CD45RO-high memory CD4+ T cells. Participants were HIV-1-infected adults who started suppressive ART during chronic infection. Participants had undetectable plasma HIV-1 RNA below 50 copies/mL for at least 4 years. To be included, a participant needed positive CMV serology and a CD4+ T cell count above 400 cells/uL. Before stimulation, PBMCs were isolated using density centrifugation and depleted of CD8+ T cells. Stimulation of CD8-depleted PBMCs was carried out for 15 to 20 hours with anti-CD28/CD49d costimulation, CD40-blocking antibody and enfuvirtide, to prevent new infections. Cells were sorted on a Beckman Coulter MoFlo Legacy or XDP sorter, with propidium iodide excluding dead cells. The QIAamp DNA Mini Kit was used for genomic DNA extraction from samples above one million cells, and the Quick-DNA Microprep Kit was used otherwise.

The junction carries 12 bases between V and J, which are trimmed by 3 bases and 1 base respectively. Spanning cysteine to phenylalanine, the CDR3 consists of 15 amino acids. Just the 45-base CDR3 DNA is kept, in frame starting at base 1. For CDR1 and CDR2, the germline V gene lists SGDLS and YYNGEE. The clonotype originates from an adult man with HIV who was CMV-seropositive. This material consisted of CD4+ T cells sorted from PBMCs after 18-hour stimulation, taken from a patient who received antiretroviral therapy. According to the study, the label for this sample's cell subset or site signals: CD40L-CD69- CD45RO-high memory CD4 T cells not responding to CMV lysate. Recombination connected TRBV9 to TRBJ2-3; the D gene is not confidently resolved. The nucleotide sequence is TGTGCCAGCAGCGAAAGATCTGTCGGCACAGATACGCAGTATTTT. It codes for CASSERSVGTDTQYF.